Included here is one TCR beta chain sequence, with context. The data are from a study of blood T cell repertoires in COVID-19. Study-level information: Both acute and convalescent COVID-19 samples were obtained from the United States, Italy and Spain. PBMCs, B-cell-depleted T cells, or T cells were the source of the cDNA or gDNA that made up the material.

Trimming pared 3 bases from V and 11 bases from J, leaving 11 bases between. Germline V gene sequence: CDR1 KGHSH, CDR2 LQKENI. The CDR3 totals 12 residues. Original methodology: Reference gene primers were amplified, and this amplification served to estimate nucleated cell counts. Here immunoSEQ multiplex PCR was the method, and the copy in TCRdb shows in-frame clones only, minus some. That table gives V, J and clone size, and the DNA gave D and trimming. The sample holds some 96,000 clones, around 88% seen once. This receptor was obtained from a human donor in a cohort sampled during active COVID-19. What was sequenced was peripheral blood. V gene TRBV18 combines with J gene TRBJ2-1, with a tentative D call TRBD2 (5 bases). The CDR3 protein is CASSPAERKQFF. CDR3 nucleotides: TGTGCCAGCTCACCGGCCGAGCGGAAGCAGTTCTTC.